This record concerns one TCR beta chain sequence. Using immunoSEQ multiplex PCR, the repertoire was profiled, and TCRdb retains in-frame clones only, with some absent. The sample records some 150,000 clones, approximately 88% being singletons. This sample is part of a study of blood T cell repertoires in COVID-19. The germline V gene has CDR1 MDHEN and CDR2 SYDVKM. V lost 3 bases to trimming and J lost 10 bases, with 14 bases between them. The CDR3 sequence is 13 residues long. The rearrangement links TRBV28 to TRBJ2-3; weak D call: TRBD1 (6 bases). The TCR sequence derives from a woman in her fifties or sixties who had recovered from COVID-19. Sequenced material: peripheral blood. CDR3 DNA: TGTGCCAGCAGTTTTAACAGGGATAGTGCGCAGTATTTT. It translates to CASSFNRDSAQYF.